The sequence of this TCR beta chain was determined in a study of blood T cell repertoires in COVID-19 (dated by TCRdb to the early 2020s). Context from the whole study: Samples from collaborators originated in the United States, Italy and Spain and spanned both the acute and convalescent phases of COVID-19. The material from the prospective study consisted of cDNA or gDNA derived from T cells, B-cell-depleted T cells, or PBMCs. Deeply sampled blood TCRbeta repertoires from subjects exposed to, actively infected with, or recovered from COVID-19 were included in the dataset. A freely available public database, intended as a resource for researchers studying the immune response to SARS-CoV-2, is where the repertoires were released. The samples were drawn from the first 160 participants of the ongoing ImmuneRACE study and from 1,254 subjects provided by 6 global collaborators. Sample metadata almost always included a de-identified subject ID, COVID-19 status, age in years and sex. HLA class I and class II types, where available, came from metadata supplied by the sample provider rather than from assay-based typing. What the work shows at the level of the full study, not this receptor alone: How much clinical and demographic metadata was included differed by source and by participant, and the metadata was provided uncurated.

Regarding this clone: What antigen it recognizes has not been identified. No base quality values were provided; no much bigger clone lies one nucleotide off.

From its cysteine to its phenylalanine, the CDR3 spans 16 amino acids. This entry keeps only the CDR3 DNA: 48 bases, framed from base 1. CDR1 and CDR2, looked up from the germline V gene, are KGHSH and LQKENI. V and J are truncated by 1 base and 7 bases respectively, leaving an intervening sequence of 20 bases. TCRbeta CDR3 regions were amplified from genomic DNA by means of the immunoSEQ Assay, a bias-controlled multiplex PCR. Per the original workflow: Nucleated cell counts per sample were estimated from amplification of reference gene primers within the assay. To quantify the absolute abundance of each unique TCRbeta CDR3 rearrangement, sequence reads were collapsed and filtered. For each sample, productive Simpson clonality was calculated by taking the square root of Simpson's diversity index across productive rearrangements. As stored in TCRdb, this immuneACCESS dataset retains in-frame rearrangements with V and J assigned. A fraction of the clones does not appear; measured against another copy, unresolved V genes explain less than half of the discrepancy, and the remainder lacks a known reason. The DNA was the basis for D and trimming; V, J and clone size are from that table. The sample yields fewer than 90,000 clones; 85% to 90% were counted once. The ten largest clones take up around 1.5% of the sample.

Collaborating institutions collected whole blood in K2EDTA tubes following their own protocols. For TCRbeta analysis, collaborators shipped samples as frozen whole blood, isolated PBMCs, or DNA extracted from either of those sample types. The TCR sequence derives from a human donor in a cohort sampled during active COVID-19. The V and J genes are TRBV18 and TRBJ2-7, and possibly TRBD1, on 5 matching bases. Sample: peripheral blood. The DNA sequence is as follows: TGTGCCAGCTCACCACTTCGCGGTTCCCCGTCAGGGGAGCAGTACTTC. Translation gives CASSPLRGSPSGEQYF.